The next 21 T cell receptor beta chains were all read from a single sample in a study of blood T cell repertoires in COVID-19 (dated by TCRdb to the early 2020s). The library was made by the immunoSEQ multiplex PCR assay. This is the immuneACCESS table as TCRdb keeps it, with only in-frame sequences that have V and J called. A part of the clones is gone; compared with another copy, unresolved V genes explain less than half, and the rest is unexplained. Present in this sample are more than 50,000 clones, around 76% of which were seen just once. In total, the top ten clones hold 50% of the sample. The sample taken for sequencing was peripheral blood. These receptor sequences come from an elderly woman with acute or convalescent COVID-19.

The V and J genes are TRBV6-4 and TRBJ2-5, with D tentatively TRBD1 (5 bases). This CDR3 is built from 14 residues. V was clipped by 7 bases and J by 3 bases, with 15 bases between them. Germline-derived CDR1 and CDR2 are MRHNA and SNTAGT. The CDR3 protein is CASIQVGKKETQYF. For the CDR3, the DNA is TGTGCCAGCATACAGGTGGGGAAAAAAGAGACCCAGTACTTC.

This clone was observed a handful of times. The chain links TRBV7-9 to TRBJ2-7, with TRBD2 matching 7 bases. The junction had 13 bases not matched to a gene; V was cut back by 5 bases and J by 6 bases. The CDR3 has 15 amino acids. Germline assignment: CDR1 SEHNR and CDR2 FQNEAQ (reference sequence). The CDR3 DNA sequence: TGTGCCAGCAGCCCCGGGACTACCTTCCGGAGCGAGCAGTACTTC. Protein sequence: CASSPGTTFRSEQYF.

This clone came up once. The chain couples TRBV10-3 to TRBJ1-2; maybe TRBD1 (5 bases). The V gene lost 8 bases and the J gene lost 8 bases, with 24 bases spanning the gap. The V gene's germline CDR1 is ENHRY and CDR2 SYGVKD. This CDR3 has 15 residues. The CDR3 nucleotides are TGTGCCATCCGGGGCTCAACCGAGGGACTCAACGGCTACACCTTC. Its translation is CAIRGSTEGLNGYTF.

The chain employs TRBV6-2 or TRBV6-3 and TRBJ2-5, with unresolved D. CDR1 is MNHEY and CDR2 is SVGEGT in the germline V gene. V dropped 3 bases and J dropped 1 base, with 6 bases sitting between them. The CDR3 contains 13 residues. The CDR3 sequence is CASSYHGQETQYF. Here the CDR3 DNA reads TGTGCCAGCAGTTATCACGGCCAAGAGACCCAGTACTTC.

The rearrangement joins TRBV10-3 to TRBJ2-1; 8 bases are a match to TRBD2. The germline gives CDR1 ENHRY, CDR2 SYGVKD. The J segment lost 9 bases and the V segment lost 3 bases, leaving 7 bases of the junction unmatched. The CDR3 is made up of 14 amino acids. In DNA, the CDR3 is TGTGCCATCAGTGACGGGACTAGGGGGATTGAGCAGTTCTTC. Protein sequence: CAISDGTRGIEQFF.

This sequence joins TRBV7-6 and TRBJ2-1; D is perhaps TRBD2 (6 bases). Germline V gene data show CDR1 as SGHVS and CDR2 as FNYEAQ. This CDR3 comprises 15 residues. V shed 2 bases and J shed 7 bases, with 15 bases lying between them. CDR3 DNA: TGTGCCAGCAGCTTAAGGGCGGGAACAGGTAATGAGCAGTTCTTC. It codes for CASSLRAGTGNEQFF.

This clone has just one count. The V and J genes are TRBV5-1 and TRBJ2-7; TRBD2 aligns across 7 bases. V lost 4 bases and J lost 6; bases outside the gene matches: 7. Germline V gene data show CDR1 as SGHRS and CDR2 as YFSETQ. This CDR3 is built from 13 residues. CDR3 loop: CASSSGVALEQYF. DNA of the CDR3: TGCGCCAGCAGCAGCGGGGTTGCCCTCGAGCAGTACTTC.

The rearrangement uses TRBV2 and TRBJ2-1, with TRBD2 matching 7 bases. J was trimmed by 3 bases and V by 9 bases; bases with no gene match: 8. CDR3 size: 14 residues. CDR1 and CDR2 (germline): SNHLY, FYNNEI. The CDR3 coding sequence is TGTGCCAGACCCAGCGGGGCACACTACAATGAGCAGTTCTTC. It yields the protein CARPSGAHYNEQFF.

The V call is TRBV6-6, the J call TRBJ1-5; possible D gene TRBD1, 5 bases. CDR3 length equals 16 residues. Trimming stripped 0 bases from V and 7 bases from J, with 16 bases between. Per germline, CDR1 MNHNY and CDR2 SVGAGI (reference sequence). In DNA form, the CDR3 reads TGTGCCAGCAGTTACTCGATAGGGGCAGTAGGCCAGCCCCAGCATTTT. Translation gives CASSYSIGAVGQPQHF.

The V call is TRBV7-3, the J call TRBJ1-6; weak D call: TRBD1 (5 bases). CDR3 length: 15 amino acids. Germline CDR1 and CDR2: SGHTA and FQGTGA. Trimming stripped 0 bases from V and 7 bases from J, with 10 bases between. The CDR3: CASSLTSTANSPLHF. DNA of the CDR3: TGTGCCAGCAGCTTAACGTCGACAGCCAATTCACCCCTCCACTTT.

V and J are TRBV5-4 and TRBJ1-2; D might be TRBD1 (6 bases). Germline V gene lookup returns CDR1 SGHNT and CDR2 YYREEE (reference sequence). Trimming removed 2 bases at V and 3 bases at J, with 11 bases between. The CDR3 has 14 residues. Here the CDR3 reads CASSFSAGDYGYTF. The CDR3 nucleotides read TGTGCCAGCAGCTTTTCAGCAGGGGACTATGGCTACACCTTC.

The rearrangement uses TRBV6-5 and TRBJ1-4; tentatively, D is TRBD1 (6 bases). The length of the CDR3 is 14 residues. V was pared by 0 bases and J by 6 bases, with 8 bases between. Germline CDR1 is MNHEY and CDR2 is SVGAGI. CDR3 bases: TGTGCCAGCAGTTACTCGGCAGGGGATGAAAAACTGTTTTTT. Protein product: CASSYSAGDEKLFF.

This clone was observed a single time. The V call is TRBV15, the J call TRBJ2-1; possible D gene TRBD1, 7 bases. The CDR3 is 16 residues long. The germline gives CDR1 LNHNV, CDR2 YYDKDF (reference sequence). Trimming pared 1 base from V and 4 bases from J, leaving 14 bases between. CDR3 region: CATSRAPAGGYNEQFF. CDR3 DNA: TGTGCCACCAGCAGAGCCCCCGCAGGGGGGTACAATGAGCAGTTCTTC.

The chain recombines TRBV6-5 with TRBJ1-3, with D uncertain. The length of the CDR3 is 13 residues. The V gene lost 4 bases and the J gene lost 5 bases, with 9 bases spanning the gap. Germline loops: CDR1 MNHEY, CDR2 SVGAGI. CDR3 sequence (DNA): TGTGCCAGCAGTTCAGGTTTTAGAAACACCATATATTTT. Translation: CASSSGFRNTIYF.

CDR3 region: CASSPRGQGAGQPQHF. CDR3 sequence (DNA): TGTGCCAGCAGTCCACGAGGACAGGGGGCCGGTCAGCCCCAGCATTTT. This rearrangement joins TRBV28 to TRBJ1-5; TRBD1 aligns across 11 bases. J was trimmed by 6 bases and V by 5 bases; bases with no gene match: 9. The CDR3 is 16 residues long. Germline V lookup: CDR1 MDHEN, CDR2 SYDVKM.

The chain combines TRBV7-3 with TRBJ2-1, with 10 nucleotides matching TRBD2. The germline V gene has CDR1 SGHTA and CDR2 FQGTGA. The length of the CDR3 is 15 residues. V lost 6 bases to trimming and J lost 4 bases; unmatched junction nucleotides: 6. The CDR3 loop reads CASRLAGGLYNEQFF. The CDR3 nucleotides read TGTGCCAGCAGGTTAGCGGGAGGACTGTACAATGAGCAGTTCTTC. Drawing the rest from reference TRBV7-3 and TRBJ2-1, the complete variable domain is GAGVSQTPSNKVTEKGKYVELRCDPISGHTALYWYRQSLGQGPEFLIYFQGTGAADDSGLPNDRFFAVRPEGSVSTLKIQRTERGDSAVYLCASRLAGGLYNEQFFGPGTRLTVL.

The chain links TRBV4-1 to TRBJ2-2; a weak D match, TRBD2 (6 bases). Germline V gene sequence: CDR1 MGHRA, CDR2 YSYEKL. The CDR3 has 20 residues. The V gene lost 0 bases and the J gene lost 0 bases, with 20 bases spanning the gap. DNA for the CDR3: TGCGCCAGCAGCCAAGATCGTTCGTGGGTAGGCGGGGCGAACACCGGGGAGCTGTTTTTT. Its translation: CASSQDRSWVGGANTGELFF.

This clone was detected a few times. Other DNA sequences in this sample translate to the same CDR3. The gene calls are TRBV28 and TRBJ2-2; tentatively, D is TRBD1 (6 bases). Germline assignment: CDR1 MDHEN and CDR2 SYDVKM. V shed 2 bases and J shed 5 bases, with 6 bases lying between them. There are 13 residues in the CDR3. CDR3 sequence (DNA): TGTGCCAGCAGTTTAAGGGGGACCGGGGAGCTGTTTTTT. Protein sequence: CASSLRGTGELFF. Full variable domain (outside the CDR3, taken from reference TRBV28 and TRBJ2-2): DVKVTQSSRYLVKRTGEKVFLECVQDMDHENMFWYRQDPGLGLRLIYFSYDVKMKEKGDIPEGYSVSREKKERFSLILESASTNQTSMYLCASSLRGTGELFFGEGSRLTVL.

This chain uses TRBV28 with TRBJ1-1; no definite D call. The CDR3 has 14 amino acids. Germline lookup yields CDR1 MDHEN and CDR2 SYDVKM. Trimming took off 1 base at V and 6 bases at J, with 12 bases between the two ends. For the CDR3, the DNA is TGTGCCAGCAGTTTATATAGGGAGAAGGCTGAAGCTTTCTTT. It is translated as CASSLYREKAEAFF.

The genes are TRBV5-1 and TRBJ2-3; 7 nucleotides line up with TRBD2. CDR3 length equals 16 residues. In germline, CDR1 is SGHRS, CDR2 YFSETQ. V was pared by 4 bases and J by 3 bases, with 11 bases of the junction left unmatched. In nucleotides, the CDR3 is TGCGCCAGCAGCCCGGCAAGCGGGACCCAAACAGATACGCAGTATTTT. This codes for CASSPASGTQTDTQYF.

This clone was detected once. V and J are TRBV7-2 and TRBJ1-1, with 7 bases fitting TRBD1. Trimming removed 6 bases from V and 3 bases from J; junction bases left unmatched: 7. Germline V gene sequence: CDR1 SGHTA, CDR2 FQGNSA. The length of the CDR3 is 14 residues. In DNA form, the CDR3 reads TGTGCCAGCAGTAGAGACAGGGTAGACACTGAAGCTTTCTTT. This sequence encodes CASSRDRVDTEAFF.